Shown below are 15 T cell receptor beta chains from a single sample sequenced in a study of PD-1 blockade in classical Hodgkin lymphoma. All patients relapsed after autologous stem cell transplantation, and brentuximab vedotin exposure varied. Sequencing was performed with immunoSEQ multiplex PCR; in TCRdb, only in-frame clones are kept and a portion is missing. The table has 20,000 to 30,000 clones, roughly 80% seen once. The sequenced sample was peripheral blood mononuclear cells (PBMCs), obtained at baseline. The receptors shown here come from a human donor with classical Hodgkin lymphoma.

The chain joins TRBV6-1 to TRBJ2-1; 9 nucleotides match TRBD1. Germline lookup yields CDR1 MNHNS and CDR2 SASEGT. CDR3 length: 14 residues. V gave up 5 bases and J gave up 4 bases; unmatched junction bases: 3. The CDR3 bases are TGTGCCAGCAGTCCCGGGACAGGGTACAATGAGCAGTTCTTC. The encoded protein is CASSPGTGYNEQFF.

The gene calls are TRBV19 and TRBJ1-6, with 9 bases lining up with TRBD1. The CDR3 has 17 residues. CDR1 and CDR2 from the germline V gene are LNHDA and SQIVND (reference sequence). Losses at the gene ends were 4 bases for V and 0 bases for J; bases not matched to a gene: 4. The CDR3 loop is CASSTRQGGSYNSPLHF. CDR3 DNA: TGTGCCAGTAGTACAAGACAGGGGGGCTCCTATAATTCACCCCTCCACTTT.

The gene calls are TRBV4-2 and TRBJ1-6; D is undetermined. CDR1 and CDR2 (germline): LGHNA, YNFKEQ. V lost 4 bases to trimming and J lost 8 bases, with 15 bases between them. CDR3 size: 15 residues. CDR3 bases: TGTGCCAGCAGCCCTAAGAAGGGAGGATATTCACCCCTCCACTTT. It yields the protein CASSPKKGGYSPLHF.

The V call is TRBV11-2, the J call TRBJ2-3; 10 bases agree with TRBD2. From germline, CDR1 is SGHAT and CDR2 FQNNGV. The CDR3 consists of 16 residues. The junction had 15 bases not matched to a gene; V was cut back by 2 bases and J by 13 bases. This chain's CDR3 is CASSLSASGGSTGEYF. The DNA of the CDR3 is TGTGCCAGCAGCTTATCGGCTAGCGGGGGCTCCACGGGGGAGTATTTT.

This clone was observed a single time. This chain uses TRBV4-2 with TRBJ2-3, with 14 bases lining up with TRBD2. With V trimmed by 3 bases and J by 2 bases, 7 bases remained unmatched. This CDR3 is 18 amino acids long. Germline loops: CDR1 LGHNA, CDR2 YNFKEQ. The CDR3 here is CASSHGTSGGQFTDTQYF. CDR3 nucleotide sequence: TGTGCCAGCAGCCATGGGACTAGCGGGGGCCAATTCACAGATACGCAGTATTTT.

The J gene is TRBJ2-2, the V gene TRBV5-6; 8 bases fit TRBD1. Germline lookup yields CDR1 SGHDT and CDR2 YYEEEE. The CDR3 spans 15 residues. Losses at the gene ends were 2 bases for V and 5 bases for J; bases not matched to a gene: 5. The DNA of the CDR3 is TGTGCCAGCAGCTTCAGGGGGCATTGGACCGGGGAGCTGTTTTTT. Its translation: CASSFRGHWTGELFF.

The V call is TRBV5-8, the J call TRBJ1-5; D perhaps matches TRBD1 (5 bases). The CDR3 covers 15 residues. From germline, CDR1 is SGHTS and CDR2 YDEGEE. V dropped 0 bases and J dropped 10 bases, with 17 bases sitting between them. This CDR3 reads CASSLVGTLEQPQHF. In nucleotides, the CDR3 is TGTGCCAGCAGCTTGGTTGGGACCCTAGAACAACCCCAGCATTTT.

This chain joins TRBV10-3 and TRBJ1-2, with TRBD1 as a possible D gene (5 bases). The CDR3 extends over 12 amino acids. Germline V CDR1 and CDR2: ENHRY, SYGVKD. Trimming took 2 bases from V and 7 from J, leaving 8 bases between them. The DNA for the CDR3 is TGTGCCATCAGTGAGGACAGAAGTGGCTACACCTTC. Translation: CAISEDRSGYTF.

The V gene is TRBV6-5, the J gene TRBJ2-5; D is unresolved. The CDR3 extends over 16 amino acids. Trimming stripped 0 bases from V and 0 bases from J, with 11 bases between. Germline CDR1 reads MNHEY; CDR2 reads SVGAGI. The DNA for the CDR3 is TGTGCCAGCAGTTACTCGCATCCTCCAAACCAAGAGACCCAGTACTTC. It encodes CASSYSHPPNQETQYF.

The V and J genes are TRBV2 and TRBJ1-4; D not resolved. The CDR3 runs 11 residues. V was cut by 8 bases and J by 6 bases, with 7 bases left in between. Per the germline V gene, CDR1 is SNHLY and CDR2 is FYNNEI. CDR3 nucleotides: TGTGCCAGCTTGGGGTATGAAAAACTGTTTTTT. Protein: CASLGYEKLFF.

The V call is TRBV28, the J call TRBJ2-4; a possible D gene is TRBD2 (6 bases). Germline CDR1 and CDR2: MDHEN and SYDVKM. V lost 2 bases and J lost 3, with 20 bases in between. The CDR3 runs 18 residues. This chain's CDR3 is CASSLLLGTGESKNIQYF. The DNA for the CDR3 is TGTGCCAGCAGTTTACTATTGGGGACGGGGGAGAGCAAAAACATTCAGTACTTC.

This clone occurred a few times. The chain employs TRBV4-1 and TRBJ1-2; unclear D gene. The CDR3 spans 12 residues. V lost 3 bases to trimming and J lost 7 bases, with 9 bases between them. The germline gives CDR1 MGHRA, CDR2 YSYEKL. CDR3 sequence reads: CASSQSTIGYTF. The CDR3 nucleotides read TGCGCCAGCAGCCAGTCGACTATTGGCTACACCTTC.

The V and J genes are TRBV2 and TRBJ2-2, with D unresolved. The CDR3 sequence is 12 residues long. Per the germline V gene, CDR1 is SNHLY and CDR2 is FYNNEI. The germline V and J ends were trimmed by 2 bases and 9 bases, with 7 bases remaining between them. The CDR3 region is CASSELVRELFF. For the CDR3, the DNA is TGTGCCAGCAGTGAACTGGTCCGGGAGCTGTTTTTT.

A remark on this clone: A junction end diverges from the germline sequence, so it may reflect a read error. The chain carries TRBV5-4 and TRBJ1-2, with D maybe TRBD1 (6 bases). CDR3 length: 12 residues. Germline loops: CDR1 SGHNT, CDR2 YYREEE (reference sequence). The CDR3 is CASSLRGAGAIF. CDR3 bases: TGTGCCAGCAGCTTACGAGGGGCAGGGGCGATCTTC.

The V call is TRBV28, the J call TRBJ1-5, with TRBD1 matching over 7 bases. V gave up 6 bases and J gave up 7 bases; unmatched junction bases: 9. This CDR3 comprises 14 residues. The germline gives CDR1 MDHEN, CDR2 SYDVKM. CDR3 coding DNA: TGTGCCAGCAGCACCCCAGGGGGATCCCAGCCCCAGCATTTT. Protein: CASSTPGGSQPQHF.